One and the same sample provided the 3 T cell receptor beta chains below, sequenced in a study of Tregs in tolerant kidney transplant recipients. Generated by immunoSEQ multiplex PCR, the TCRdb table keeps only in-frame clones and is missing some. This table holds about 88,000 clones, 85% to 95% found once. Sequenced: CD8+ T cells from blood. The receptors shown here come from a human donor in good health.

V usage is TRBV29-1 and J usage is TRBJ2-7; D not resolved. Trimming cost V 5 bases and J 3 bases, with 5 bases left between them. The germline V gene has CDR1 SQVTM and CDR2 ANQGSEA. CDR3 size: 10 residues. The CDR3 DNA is TGCAGCGTTTTTGACTACGAGCAGTACTTC. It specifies CSVFDYEQYF.

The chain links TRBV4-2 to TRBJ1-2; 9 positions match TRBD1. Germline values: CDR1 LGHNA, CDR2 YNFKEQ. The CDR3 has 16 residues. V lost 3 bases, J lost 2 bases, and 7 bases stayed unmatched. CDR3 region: CASSQEQGARNYGYTF. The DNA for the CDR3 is TGTGCCAGCAGCCAGGAACAGGGGGCACGGAACTATGGCTACACCTTC.

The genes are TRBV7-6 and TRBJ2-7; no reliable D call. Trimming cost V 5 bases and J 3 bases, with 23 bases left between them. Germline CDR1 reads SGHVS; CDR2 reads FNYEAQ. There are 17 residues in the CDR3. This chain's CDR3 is CASSPWVGKGTGYEQYF. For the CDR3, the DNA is TGTGCCAGCAGCCCCTGGGTAGGGAAAGGTACGGGCTACGAGCAGTACTTC.